This T cell receptor beta chain was profiled in a study of blood T cell repertoires in COVID-19. V lost 2 bases and J 4 bases, leaving 11 bases between the germline ends. The length of the CDR3 is 14 residues. CDR1 and CDR2 (germline): SGHRS, YFSETQ. Method: immunoSEQ multiplex PCR; TCRdb's copy keeps in-frame clones and lacks some. The sample lists roughly 15,000 clones, approximately 90% occurring once. Sequenced sample: peripheral blood. The sequence was obtained from a man aged 55 to 70 with active COVID-19. The rearrangement joins TRBV5-1 to TRBJ2-3; D perhaps matches TRBD1 (5 bases). This CDR3 reads CASSFQGFSDTQYF. The CDR3 bases are TGCGCCAGCAGCTTCCAGGGTTTTTCAGATACGCAGTATTTT.